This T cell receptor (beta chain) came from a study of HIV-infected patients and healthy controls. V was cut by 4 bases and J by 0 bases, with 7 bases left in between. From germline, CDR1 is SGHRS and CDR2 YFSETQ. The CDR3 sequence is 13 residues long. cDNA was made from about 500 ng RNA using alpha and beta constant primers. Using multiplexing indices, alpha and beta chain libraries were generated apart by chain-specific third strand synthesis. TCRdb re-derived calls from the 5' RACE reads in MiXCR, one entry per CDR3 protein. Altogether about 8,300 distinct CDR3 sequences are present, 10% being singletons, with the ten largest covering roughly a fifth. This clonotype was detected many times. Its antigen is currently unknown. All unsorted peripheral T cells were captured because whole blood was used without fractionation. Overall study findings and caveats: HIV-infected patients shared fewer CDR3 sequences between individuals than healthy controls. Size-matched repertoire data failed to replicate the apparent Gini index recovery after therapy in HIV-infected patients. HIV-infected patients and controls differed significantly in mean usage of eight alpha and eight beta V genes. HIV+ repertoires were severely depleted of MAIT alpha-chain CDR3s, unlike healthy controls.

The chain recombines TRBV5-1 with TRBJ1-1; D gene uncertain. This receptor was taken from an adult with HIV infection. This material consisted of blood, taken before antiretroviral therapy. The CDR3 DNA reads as TGCGCCAGCAGCCCGTCCTTGAACACTGAAGCTTTCTTT. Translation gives CASSPSLNTEAFF. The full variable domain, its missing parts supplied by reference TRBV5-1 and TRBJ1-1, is KAGVTQTPRYLIKTRGQQVTLSCSPISGHRSVSWYQQTPGQGLQFLFEYFSETQRNKGNFPGRFSGRQFSNSRSEMNVSTLELGDSALYLCASSPSLNTEAFFGQGTRLTVV.